This TCR beta chain is drawn from a study of blood T cell repertoires in COVID-19. Method: immunoSEQ multiplex PCR; TCRdb's copy keeps in-frame clones and lacks some. The repertoire holds about 230,000 clones, with 88% as singletons. Trimming pared 1 base from V and 7 bases from J, leaving 10 bases between. Germline loops: CDR1 MNHNS, CDR2 SASEGT. This CDR3 region has 13 residues. The receptor was derived from a woman aged 25 to 45 who had been exposed to COVID-19. V gene TRBV6-1 combines with J gene TRBJ1-1; TRBD1 is a possible D gene (5 bases). Sample: PBMCs or T cells enriched from blood (not recorded which). CDR3 nucleotide sequence: TGTGCCAGCAGTGAAGAGGGGTATGGTGAAGCTTTCTTT. It translates to CASSEEGYGEAFF.